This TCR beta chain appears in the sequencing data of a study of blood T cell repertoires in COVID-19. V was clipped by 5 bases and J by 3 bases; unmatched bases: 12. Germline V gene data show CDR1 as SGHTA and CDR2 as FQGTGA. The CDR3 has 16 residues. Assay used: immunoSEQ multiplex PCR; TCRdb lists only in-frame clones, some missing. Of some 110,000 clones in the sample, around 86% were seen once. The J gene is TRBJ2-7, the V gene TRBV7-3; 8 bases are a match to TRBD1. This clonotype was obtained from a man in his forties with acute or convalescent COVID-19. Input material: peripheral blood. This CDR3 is CASSVQGGQGNYEQYF. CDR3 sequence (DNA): TGTGCCAGCAGCGTTCAAGGAGGACAGGGAAACTACGAGCAGTACTTC.